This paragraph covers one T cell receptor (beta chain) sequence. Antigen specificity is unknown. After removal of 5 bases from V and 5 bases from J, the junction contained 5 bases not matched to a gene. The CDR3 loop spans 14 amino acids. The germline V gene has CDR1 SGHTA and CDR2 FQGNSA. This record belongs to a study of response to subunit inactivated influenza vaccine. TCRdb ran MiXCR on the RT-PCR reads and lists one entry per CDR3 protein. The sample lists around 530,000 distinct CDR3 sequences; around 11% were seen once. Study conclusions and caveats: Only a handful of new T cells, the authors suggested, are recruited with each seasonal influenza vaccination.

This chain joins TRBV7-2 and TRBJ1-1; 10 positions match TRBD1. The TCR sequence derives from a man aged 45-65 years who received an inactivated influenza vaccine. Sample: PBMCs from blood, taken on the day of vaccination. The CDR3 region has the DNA TGTGCCAGCAGCAGGGGGACAGGGGTTACTGAAGCTTTCTTT. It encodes CASSRGTGVTEAFF.